Here is one T cell receptor beta chain with its context. There is no known antigen for this receptor. No qualities accompany the bases; no much larger clone lies one base away. For every bulk PBMC sample, a fixed 350 ng of DNA was loaded. TCR beta CDR3 sequences were amplified from genomic DNA with the immunoSEQ TCRb Assay kit following manufacturer instructions. The KAPA Library Quantification Kit for Illumina platforms was used to quantify the pooled libraries by qPCR. Sequencing of the pooled libraries was done on an Illumina NextSeq 500, with clustering at roughly 0.55-1.1 pM. From the authors' description of their analysis: TCR data were analyzed with immunoSEQ ANALYZER and the R LymphoSeq package. A rearrangement efficiency score was calculated as productive divided by the sum of productive and non-productive CDR3 sequences. Within each patient, timepoints were compared pairwise for clonality, measured with the Gini coefficient, and for diversity, measured with the Renyi index at alpha=1. In LymphoSeq, clonal relatedness was computed using an edit distance of 3, and repertoire similarity was computed using the Bhattacharyya coefficient. To classify response, a linear discriminant analysis based on week-3 changes in clonality and diversity was built with the R MASS and caret packages. This immuneACCESS table, as held by TCRdb, lists in-frame sequences with V and J called but not all clones. Of the missing ones, under half trace to an unresolved V gene in checked studies; the others have no known cause. Clone size and the V and J calls come from that table; the DNA yielded D and trimming. This sample is represented by about 24,000 clones; roughly nine tenths of them were singletons. More than 3.5% of the sample rests with the top ten.

From the cysteine through the phenylalanine, the CDR3 covers 15 amino acids. Just CDR3 DNA is preserved here, 45 bases in frame from base 1. As encoded in the germline V gene, CDR1 is MNHEY while CDR2 is SVGAGI. V is cut by 7 bases and J by 0 bases, and the space between the germline ends is 10 bases. The time point label for this specimen denotes: pre-treatment baseline. Blood samples were taken before treatment (T0) and at week 3 (W3), following the first cycle of checkpoint blockade. Except for two patients with rapid clinical progression, response was assessed 12 weeks after the first infusion by RECIST 1.1; disease control meant complete response, partial response or stable disease. Patients were excluded for prior systemic cancer treatment, concomitant immunosuppressant therapy or synchronous other active malignancies. To track both circulating cells and T cell turnover, TCR beta was sequenced from bulk PBMC as well as from plasma cell-free DNA. PBMC were isolated from blood with Lymphoprep and SepMate tubes, followed by red cell lysis. QIAamp DNA Blood Mini kits were used to extract DNA from both PBMC and sorted T cell subsets.

The data originate from a study of blood T cell dynamics during melanoma immunotherapy (dated by TCRdb to about 2020). At the level of the whole study: Patients had metastatic melanoma and received first-line pembrolizumab or nivolumab plus ipilimumab as standard of care in the United Kingdom. To find early correlates of response, peripheral T cell receptor repertoires were profiled in metastatic melanoma patients before and after one cycle of checkpoint inhibitor therapy. A training cohort was formed from consecutive patients, and a further independent group of patients from the same centre was pooled into an external validation set. The paper's findings and limits, for the study overall: The relatively small sample size was acknowledged as potentially limiting generalization of the results. Patients who later achieved disease control showed a bifurcated PBMC repertoire reorganization at W3, with increased clonality or increased diversity, unlike progressors. Whether the T cell clones driving repertoire changes were melanoma-specific or reflected general immune activation could not be determined in the study.

Sequencing was performed on blood, taken from a patient treated with checkpoint blockade. This chain is built from TRBV6-5 and TRBJ2-6; the D gene cannot be resolved reliably. The sequence was obtained from a human donor with melanoma. This receptor carries the CDR3 CASTVMSSGANVLTF. The DNA sequence follows: TGTGCCAGCACTGTTATGAGCTCTGGGGCCAACGTCCTGACTTTC.